These T cell receptor beta chains were read from a single sample in a study of response to subunit inactivated influenza vaccine. TCRdb fed the RT-PCR reads into MiXCR, producing one record per CDR3 protein. This sample has about 540,000 distinct CDR3 sequences; approximately 22% occur once, and the top ten carry under 3.5%. This sample was also put to use in a study of T cells expressing NK-cell markers.

The sample consisted of CD4+ T cells sorted from PBMCs, taken 11 to 12 days after vaccination. These receptors all come from a man aged 45 to 65 who received an inactivated influenza vaccine. CDR3s include the opening cysteine and the closing phenylalanine or tryptophan. Each record gives: D gene, clone size, V gene, CDR3 length, J gene, CDR3 protein, CDR3 DNA. A D gene is named only where the DNA matches it firmly. A clone size is listed for some rows: how often the clone was seen (once, few, many), or a class if it is expanded.

d_gene: -
abundance: -
v_gene: TRBV5-1
len: 16
j_gene: TRBJ2-1
CDR3aa: CASSPGSPGPYNEQFF
CDR3nt: TGCGCCAGCAGCCCTGGATCCCCGGGACCCTACAATGAGCAGTTCTTC

d_gene: -
abundance: -
v_gene: TRBV27
len: 17
j_gene: TRBJ2-7
CDR3aa: CASSLSGIRGRVNEQYF
CDR3nt: TGTGCCAGCAGTTTATCAGGTATTAGGGGCCGAGTGAACGAGCAGTACTTC

d_gene: TRBD1
abundance: -
v_gene: TRBV5-1
len: 15
j_gene: TRBJ2-7
CDR3aa: CASSINRGEHYEQYF
CDR3nt: TGCGCCAGCAGCATCAACAGGGGAGAACACTACGAGCAGTACTTC

d_gene: -
abundance: -
v_gene: TRBV12-5
len: 14
j_gene: TRBJ1-1
CDR3aa: CASGPSAGNTEAFF
CDR3nt: TGTGCTAGTGGTCCCTCAGCAGGGAACACTGAAGCTTTCTTT

d_gene: -
abundance: -
v_gene: TRBV28
len: 15
j_gene: TRBJ1-2
CDR3aa: CASRPTGASSYGYTF
CDR3nt: TGTGCCAGCAGACCTACGGGGGCGTCGAGCTATGGCTACACCTTC

d_gene: TRBD1
abundance: -
v_gene: TRBV5-8
len: 15
j_gene: TRBJ1-2
CDR3aa: CASSPRTGGLYGYTF
CDR3nt: TGTGCCAGCAGCCCGCGGACAGGGGGCCTCTATGGCTACACCTTC

d_gene: TRBD1
abundance: -
v_gene: TRBV2
len: 14
j_gene: TRBJ2-2
CDR3aa: CASSQGANTGELFF
CDR3nt: TGTGCCAGCAGTCAGGGGGCGAACACCGGGGAGCTGTTTTTT

d_gene: -
abundance: many
v_gene: TRBV10-3
len: 14
j_gene: TRBJ1-1
CDR3aa: CAISDIKGGTEAFF
CDR3nt: TGTGCCATCAGTGACATTAAGGGGGGCACTGAAGCTTTCTTT

d_gene: TRBD2
abundance: -
v_gene: TRBV6-2/TRBV6-3
len: 16
j_gene: TRBJ2-7
CDR3aa: CASSGTSGRPLGEQYF
CDR3nt: TGTGCCAGCAGTGGGACTAGCGGGAGACCTTTAGGCGAGCAGTACTTC

d_gene: TRBD2
abundance: few
v_gene: TRBV4-3
len: 17
j_gene: TRBJ2-1
CDR3aa: CASSQDRGGGVVYEQFF
CDR3nt: TGCGCCAGCAGCCAAGATCGGGGCGGGGGTGTCGTCTATGAGCAGTTCTTC

d_gene: -
abundance: few
v_gene: TRBV28
len: 17
j_gene: TRBJ2-1
CDR3aa: CASSSDKNRNPYNEQFF
CDR3nt: TGTGCCAGCAGTTCCGATAAAAACCGAAACCCCTACAATGAGCAGTTCTTC

d_gene: -
abundance: -
v_gene: TRBV7-2
len: 15
j_gene: TRBJ1-6
CDR3aa: CASSRGNQAASPLHF
CDR3nt: TGTGCCAGCAGCCGGGGAAACCAGGCGGCTTCACCCCTCCACTTT

d_gene: -
abundance: -
v_gene: TRBV4-3
len: 15
j_gene: TRBJ2-2
CDR3aa: CASSQDRSRPGELFF
CDR3nt: TGCGCCAGCAGCCAAGATCGGAGCCGCCCCGGGGAGCTGTTTTTT

d_gene: TRBD1
abundance: few
v_gene: TRBV5-1
len: 16
j_gene: TRBJ2-7
CDR3aa: CASSELTGQGDYEQYF
CDR3nt: TGCGCCAGCAGCGAGCTTACGGGACAGGGAGACTACGAGCAGTACTTC

d_gene: -
abundance: few
v_gene: TRBV4-3
len: 16
j_gene: TRBJ1-6
CDR3aa: CASSQEGGGGNSPLHF
CDR3nt: TGCGCCAGCAGCCAAGAAGGGGGTGGGGGGAATTCACCCCTCCACTTT

d_gene: -
abundance: few
v_gene: TRBV29-1
len: 11
j_gene: TRBJ2-2
CDR3aa: CSVVNTGELFF
CDR3nt: TGCAGCGTAGTTAACACCGGGGAGCTGTTTTTT

d_gene: TRBD2
abundance: few
v_gene: TRBV6-1
len: 14
j_gene: TRBJ2-7
CDR3aa: CASSTGLAKYEQYF
CDR3nt: TGTGCCAGCAGTACGGGACTAGCGAAATACGAGCAGTACTTC

d_gene: -
abundance: -
v_gene: TRBV3-1
len: 16
j_gene: TRBJ2-1
CDR3aa: CASCQGGRDLYNEQFF
CDR3nt: TGTGCCAGCTGCCAAGGGGGGCGGGACCTCTACAATGAGCAGTTCTTC

d_gene: TRBD1
abundance: many
v_gene: TRBV20-1
len: 15
j_gene: TRBJ1-1
CDR3aa: CSARVVTGGNTEAFF
CDR3nt: TGCAGTGCTAGAGTGGTGACAGGGGGGAACACTGAAGCTTTCTTT

d_gene: -
abundance: few
v_gene: TRBV5-6
len: 15
j_gene: TRBJ2-2
CDR3aa: CASSLDGTNTGELFF
CDR3nt: TGTGCCAGCAGCTTGGACGGGACGAACACCGGGGAGCTGTTTTTT

d_gene: -
abundance: many
v_gene: TRBV20-1
len: 10
j_gene: TRBJ2-7
CDR3aa: CSAGSYEQYF
CDR3nt: TGCAGTGCTGGGAGCTACGAGCAGTACTTC

d_gene: -
abundance: few
v_gene: TRBV5-1
len: 13
j_gene: TRBJ1-1
CDR3aa: CASSLGSLGEAFF
CDR3nt: TGCGCCAGCAGCTTGGGGAGCCTGGGAGAAGCTTTCTTT

d_gene: -
abundance: -
v_gene: TRBV6-1
len: 12
j_gene: TRBJ1-5
CDR3aa: CASRITRQPQHF
CDR3nt: TGTGCCAGCAGAATCACGCGGCAGCCCCAGCATTTT

d_gene: -
abundance: -
v_gene: TRBV6-2/TRBV6-3
len: 11
j_gene: TRBJ2-3
CDR3aa: CASSARSSQYF
CDR3nt: TGTGCCAGCAGCGCAAGGAGTTCGCAGTATTTT

d_gene: TRBD1
abundance: -
v_gene: TRBV6-2/TRBV6-3
len: 21
j_gene: TRBJ2-6
CDR3aa: CASSYSRFGGVTGAGANVLTF
CDR3nt: TGTGCCAGCAGTTACTCGAGATTTGGGGGTGTGACAGGGGCTGGGGCCAACGTCCTGACTTTC

d_gene: -
abundance: -
v_gene: TRBV6-2/TRBV6-3
len: 14
j_gene: TRBJ2-5
CDR3aa: CASTKTGIQETQYF
CDR3nt: TGTGCCAGCACCAAAACCGGGATACAAGAGACCCAGTACTTC

d_gene: TRBD2
abundance: few
v_gene: TRBV29-1
len: 18
j_gene: TRBJ2-3
CDR3aa: CSVEDQYSASGSTDTQYF
CDR3nt: TGCAGCGTTGAAGATCAATATTCGGCTAGCGGGAGCACAGATACGCAGTATTTT

d_gene: -
abundance: many
v_gene: TRBV5-1
len: 12
j_gene: TRBJ1-6
CDR3aa: CASTEGNSPLHF
CDR3nt: TGCGCCAGCACGGAGGGTAATTCACCCCTCCACTTT

d_gene: TRBD1
abundance: few
v_gene: TRBV20-1
len: 15
j_gene: TRBJ2-1
CDR3aa: CSARGDRWSYNEQFF
CDR3nt: TGCAGTGCTCGAGGGGACAGGTGGTCCTACAATGAGCAGTTCTTC

d_gene: TRBD1
abundance: -
v_gene: TRBV5-8
len: 16
j_gene: TRBJ2-7
CDR3aa: CASTKDPGQGAYEQYF
CDR3nt: TGTGCCAGCACCAAGGACCCGGGACAGGGGGCCTACGAGCAGTACTTC

d_gene: TRBD1
abundance: -
v_gene: TRBV6-2/TRBV6-3
len: 15
j_gene: TRBJ1-1
CDR3aa: CASITGRGFNTEAFF
CDR3nt: TGTGCCAGCATTACGGGCAGGGGGTTCAACACTGAAGCTTTCTTT

d_gene: -
abundance: -
v_gene: TRBV20-1
len: 12
j_gene: TRBJ2-1
CDR3aa: CSARGPGDEQFF
CDR3nt: TGCAGTGCTAGGGGTCCAGGGGATGAGCAGTTCTTC